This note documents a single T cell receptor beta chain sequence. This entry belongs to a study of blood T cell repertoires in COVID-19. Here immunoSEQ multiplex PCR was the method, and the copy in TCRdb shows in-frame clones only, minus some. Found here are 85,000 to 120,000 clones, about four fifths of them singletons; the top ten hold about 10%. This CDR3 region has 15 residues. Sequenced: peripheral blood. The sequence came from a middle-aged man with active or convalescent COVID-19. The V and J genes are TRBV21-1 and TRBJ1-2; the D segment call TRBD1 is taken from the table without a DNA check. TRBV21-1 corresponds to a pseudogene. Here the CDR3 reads CASSKLGAAVYGYTF. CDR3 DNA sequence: TGTGCCAGCAGCAAGCTGGGGGCGGCTGTCTATGGCTACACCTTC.